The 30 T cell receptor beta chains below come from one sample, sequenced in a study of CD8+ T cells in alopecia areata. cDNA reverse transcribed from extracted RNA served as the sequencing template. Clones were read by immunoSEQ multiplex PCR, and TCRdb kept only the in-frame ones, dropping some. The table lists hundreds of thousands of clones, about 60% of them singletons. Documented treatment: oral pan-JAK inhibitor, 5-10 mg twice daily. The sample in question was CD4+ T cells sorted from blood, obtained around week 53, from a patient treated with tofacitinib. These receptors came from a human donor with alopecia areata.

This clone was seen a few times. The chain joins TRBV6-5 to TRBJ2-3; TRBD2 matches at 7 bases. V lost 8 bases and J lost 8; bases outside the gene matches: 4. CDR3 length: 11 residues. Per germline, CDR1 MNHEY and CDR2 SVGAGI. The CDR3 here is CASSWGGTQYF. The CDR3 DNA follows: TGTGCCAGCTCCTGGGGGGGTACGCAGTATTTT.

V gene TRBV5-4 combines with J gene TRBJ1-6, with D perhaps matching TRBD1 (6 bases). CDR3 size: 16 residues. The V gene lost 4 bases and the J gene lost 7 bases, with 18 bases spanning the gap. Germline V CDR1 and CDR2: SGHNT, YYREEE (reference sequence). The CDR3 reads CASSRTPGQINSPLHF. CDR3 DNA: TGTGCCAGCAGCCGTACTCCGGGACAAATCAATTCACCCCTCCACTTT.

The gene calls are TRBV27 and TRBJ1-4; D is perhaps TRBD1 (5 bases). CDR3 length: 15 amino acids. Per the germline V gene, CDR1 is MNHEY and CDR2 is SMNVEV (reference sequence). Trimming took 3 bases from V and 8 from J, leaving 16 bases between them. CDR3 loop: CASSFSSRAVEKLFF. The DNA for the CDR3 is TGTGCCAGCAGTTTCTCTAGCAGGGCGGTGGAAAAACTGTTTTTT.

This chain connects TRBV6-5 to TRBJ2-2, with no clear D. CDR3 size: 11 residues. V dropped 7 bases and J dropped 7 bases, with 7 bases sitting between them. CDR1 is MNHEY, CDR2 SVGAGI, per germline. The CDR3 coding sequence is TGTGCCAGCAACGACGGCGGGGAGCTGTTTTTT. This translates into CASNDGGELFF.

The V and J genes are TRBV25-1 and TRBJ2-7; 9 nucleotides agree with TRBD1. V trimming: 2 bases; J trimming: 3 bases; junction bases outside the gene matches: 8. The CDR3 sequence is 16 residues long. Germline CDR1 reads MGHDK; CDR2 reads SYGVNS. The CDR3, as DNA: TGTGCCAGCAGTGAAAGGGGTGGGGACAGGGTCTACGAGCAGTACTTC. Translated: CASSERGGDRVYEQYF.

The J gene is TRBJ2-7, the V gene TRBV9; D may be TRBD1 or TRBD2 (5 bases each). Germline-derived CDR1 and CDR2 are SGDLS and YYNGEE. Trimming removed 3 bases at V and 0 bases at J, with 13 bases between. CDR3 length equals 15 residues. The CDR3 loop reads CASSAGTVSSYEQYF. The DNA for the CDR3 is TGTGCCAGCAGCGCAGGGACGGTGAGCTCCTACGAGCAGTACTTC.

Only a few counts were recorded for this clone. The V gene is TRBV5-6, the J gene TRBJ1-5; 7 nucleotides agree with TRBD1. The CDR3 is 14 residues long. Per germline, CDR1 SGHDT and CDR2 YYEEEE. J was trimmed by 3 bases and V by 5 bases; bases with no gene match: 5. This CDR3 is CASSTGQNNQPQHF. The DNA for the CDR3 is TGTGCCAGCAGTACGGGACAGAACAATCAGCCCCAGCATTTT.

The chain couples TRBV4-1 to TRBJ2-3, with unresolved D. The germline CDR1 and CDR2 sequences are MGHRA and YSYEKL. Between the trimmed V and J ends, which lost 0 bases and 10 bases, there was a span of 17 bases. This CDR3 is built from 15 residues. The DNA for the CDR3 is TGCGCCAGCAGCCAAGAAGGACCCCCTTTGGTAGCGCAGTATTTT. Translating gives CASSQEGPPLVAQYF.

The CDR3 DNA reads TGTGCCAGCTCACCACAGACAGACGAAGCTTTCTTT. Amino acid sequence: CASSPQTDEAFF. The rearrangement joins TRBV18 to TRBJ1-1; weak D call: TRBD1 (5 bases). CDR1 is KGHSH and CDR2 is LQKENI in the germline V gene. The CDR3 has 12 amino acids. The germline V and J ends were trimmed by 1 base and 8 bases, with 8 bases remaining between them. Full variable domain (outside the CDR3, taken from reference TRBV18 and TRBJ1-1): NAGVMQNPRHLVRRRGQEARLRCSPMKGHSHVYWYRQLPEEGLKFMVYLQKENIIDESGMPKERFSAEFPKEGPSILRIQQVVRGDSAAYFCASSPQTDEAFFGQGTRLTVV.

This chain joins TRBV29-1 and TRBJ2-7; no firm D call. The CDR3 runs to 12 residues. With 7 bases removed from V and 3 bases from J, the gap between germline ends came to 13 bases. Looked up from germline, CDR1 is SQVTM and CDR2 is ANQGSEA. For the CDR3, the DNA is TGCAGCGCCCCGGACCAGGACTACGAGCAGTACTTC. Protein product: CSAPDQDYEQYF.

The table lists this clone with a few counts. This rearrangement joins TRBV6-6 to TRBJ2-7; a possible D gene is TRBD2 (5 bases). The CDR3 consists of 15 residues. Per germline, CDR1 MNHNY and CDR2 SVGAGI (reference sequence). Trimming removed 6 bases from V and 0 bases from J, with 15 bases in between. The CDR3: CASSPHPGSSYEQYF. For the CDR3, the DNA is TGTGCCAGCAGCCCTCATCCGGGATCCTCCTACGAGCAGTACTTC.

DNA for the CDR3: TGCAGCGCCCGCTGGGCTGAAGCTTTCTTT. Its translation: CSARWAEAFF. This chain connects TRBV29-1 to TRBJ1-1; no clear D. The ends were cut back, 7 bases at V and 6 bases at J, with 9 bases in the middle. Germline CDR1 is SQVTM and CDR2 is ANQGSEA. The CDR3 covers 10 residues. Complete variable domain (other parts from reference TRBV29-1 and TRBJ1-1): SAVISQKPSRDICQRGTSLTIQCQVDSQVTMMFWYRQQPGQSLTLIATANQGSEATYESGFVIDKFPISRPNLTFSTLTVSNMSPEDSSIYLCSARWAEAFFGQGTRLTVV.

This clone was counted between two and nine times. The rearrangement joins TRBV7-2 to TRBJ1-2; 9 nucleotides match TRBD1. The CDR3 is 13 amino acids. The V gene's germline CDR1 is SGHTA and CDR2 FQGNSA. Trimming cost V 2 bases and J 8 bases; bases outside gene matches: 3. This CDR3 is CASSLWGQGGYTF. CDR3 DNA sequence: TGTGCCAGCAGCTTATGGGGACAGGGAGGCTACACCTTC.

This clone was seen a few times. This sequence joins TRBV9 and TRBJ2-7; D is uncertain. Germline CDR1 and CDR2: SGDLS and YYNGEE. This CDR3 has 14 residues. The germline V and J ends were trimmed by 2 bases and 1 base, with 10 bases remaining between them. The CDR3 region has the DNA TGTGCCAGCAGCGTCGAAGCTCGATCCTACGAGCAGTACTTC. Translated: CASSVEARSYEQYF.

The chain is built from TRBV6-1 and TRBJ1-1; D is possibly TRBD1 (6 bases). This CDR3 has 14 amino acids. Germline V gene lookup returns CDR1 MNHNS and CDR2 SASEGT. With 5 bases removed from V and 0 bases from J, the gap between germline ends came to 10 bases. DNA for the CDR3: TGTGCCAGCAGTTTTACAGGGATGAACACTGAAGCTTTCTTT. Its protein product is CASSFTGMNTEAFF.

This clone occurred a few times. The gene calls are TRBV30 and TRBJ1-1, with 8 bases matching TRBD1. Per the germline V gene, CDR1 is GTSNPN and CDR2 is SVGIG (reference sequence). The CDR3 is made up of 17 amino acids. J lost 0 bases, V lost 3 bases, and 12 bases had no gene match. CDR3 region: CAWRPGTGHRMNTEAFF. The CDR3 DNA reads TGTGCCTGGAGACCCGGGACAGGCCACCGAATGAACACTGAAGCTTTCTTT.

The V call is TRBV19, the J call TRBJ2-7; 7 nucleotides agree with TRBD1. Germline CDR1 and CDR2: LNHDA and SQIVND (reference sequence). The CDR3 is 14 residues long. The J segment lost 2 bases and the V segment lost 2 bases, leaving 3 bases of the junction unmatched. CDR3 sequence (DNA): TGTGCCAGTAGTATAAGGGGGCCGACCTACGAGCAGTACTTC. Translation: CASSIRGPTYEQYF.

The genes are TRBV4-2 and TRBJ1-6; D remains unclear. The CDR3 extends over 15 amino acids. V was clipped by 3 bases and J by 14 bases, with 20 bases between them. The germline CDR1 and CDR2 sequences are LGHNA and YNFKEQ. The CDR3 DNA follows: TGTGCCAGCAGCCAGGGAGGGTCAGTAGGAAGATCCCTCCACTTT. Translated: CASSQGGSVGRSLHF.

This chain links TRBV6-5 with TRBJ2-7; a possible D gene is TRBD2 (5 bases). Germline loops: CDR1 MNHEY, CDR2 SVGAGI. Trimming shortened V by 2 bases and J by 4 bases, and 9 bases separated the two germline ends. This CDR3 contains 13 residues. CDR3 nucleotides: TGTGCCAGCAGTTACGGCAGACTATACGAGCAGTACTTC. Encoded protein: CASSYGRLYEQYF.

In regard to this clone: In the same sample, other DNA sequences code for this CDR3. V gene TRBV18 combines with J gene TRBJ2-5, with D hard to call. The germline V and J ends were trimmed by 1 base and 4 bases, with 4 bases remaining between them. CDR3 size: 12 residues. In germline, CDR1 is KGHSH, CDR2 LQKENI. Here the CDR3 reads CASSPLRETQYF. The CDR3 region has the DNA TGTGCCAGCTCACCACTAAGAGAGACCCAGTACTTC.

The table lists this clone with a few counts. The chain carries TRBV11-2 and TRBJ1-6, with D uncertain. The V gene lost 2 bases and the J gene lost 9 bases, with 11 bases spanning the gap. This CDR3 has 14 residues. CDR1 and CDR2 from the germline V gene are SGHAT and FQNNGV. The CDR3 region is CASSLLETGSPLHF. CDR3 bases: TGTGCCAGCAGCTTACTAGAAACTGGTTCACCCCTCCACTTT.

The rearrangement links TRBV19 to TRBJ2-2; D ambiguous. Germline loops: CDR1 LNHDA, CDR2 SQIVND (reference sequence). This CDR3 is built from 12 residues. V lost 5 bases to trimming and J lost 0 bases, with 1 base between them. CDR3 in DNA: TGTGCCAGTAGTGCGAACACCGGGGAGCTGTTTTTT. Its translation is CASSANTGELFF.

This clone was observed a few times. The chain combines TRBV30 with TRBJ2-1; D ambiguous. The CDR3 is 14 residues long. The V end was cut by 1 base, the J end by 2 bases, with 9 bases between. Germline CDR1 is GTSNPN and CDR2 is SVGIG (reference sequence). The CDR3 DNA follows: TGTGCCTGGAGTGAGGGCCACACCTACAATGAGCAGTTCTTC. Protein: CAWSEGHTYNEQFF.

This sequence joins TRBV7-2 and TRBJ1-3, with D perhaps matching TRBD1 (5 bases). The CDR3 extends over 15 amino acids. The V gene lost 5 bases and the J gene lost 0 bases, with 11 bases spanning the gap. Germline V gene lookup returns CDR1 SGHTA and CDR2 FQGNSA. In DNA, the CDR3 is TGTGCCAGCAGCCAAGACAGCCTCTCTGGAAACACCATATATTTT. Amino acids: CASSQDSLSGNTIYF. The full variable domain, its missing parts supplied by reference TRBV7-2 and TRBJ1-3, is GAGVSQSPSNKVTEKGKDVELRCDPISGHTALYWYRQSLGQGLEFLIYFQGNSAPDKSGLPSDRFSAERTGGSVSTLTIQRTQQEDSAVYLCASSQDSLSGNTIYFGEGSWLTVV.

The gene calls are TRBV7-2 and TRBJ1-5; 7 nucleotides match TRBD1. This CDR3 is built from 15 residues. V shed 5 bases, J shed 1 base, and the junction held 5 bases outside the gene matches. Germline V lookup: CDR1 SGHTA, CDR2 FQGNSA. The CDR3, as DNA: TGTGCCAGCAGCCCCGACAGGGCGAGCAATCAGCCCCAGCATTTT. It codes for CASSPDRASNQPQHF.

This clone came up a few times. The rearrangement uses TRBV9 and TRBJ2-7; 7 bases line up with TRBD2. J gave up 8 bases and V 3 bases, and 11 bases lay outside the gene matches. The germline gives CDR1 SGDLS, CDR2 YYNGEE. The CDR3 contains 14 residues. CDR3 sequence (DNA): TGTGCCAGCAGCGCAGGGACTACACCAGGCAAGCAGTACTTC. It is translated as CASSAGTTPGKQYF.

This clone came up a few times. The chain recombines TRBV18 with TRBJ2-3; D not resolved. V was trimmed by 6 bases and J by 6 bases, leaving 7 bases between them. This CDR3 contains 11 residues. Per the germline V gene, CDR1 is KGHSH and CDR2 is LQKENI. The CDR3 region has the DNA TGTGCCAGCTCCCGTTGGGATACGCAGTATTTT. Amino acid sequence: CASSRWDTQYF.

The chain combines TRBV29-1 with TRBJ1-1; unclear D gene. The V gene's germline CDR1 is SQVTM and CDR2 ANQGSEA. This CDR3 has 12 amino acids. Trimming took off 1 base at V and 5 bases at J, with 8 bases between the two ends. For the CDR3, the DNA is TGCAGCGTTGAAGGGTGGGCGACTGAAGCTTTCTTT. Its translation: CSVEGWATEAFF.

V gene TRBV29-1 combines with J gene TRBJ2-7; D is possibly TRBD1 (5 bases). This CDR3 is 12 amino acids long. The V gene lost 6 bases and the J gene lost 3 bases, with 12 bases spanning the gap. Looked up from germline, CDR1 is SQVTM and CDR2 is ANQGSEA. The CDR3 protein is CSVGIDSYEQYF. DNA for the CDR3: TGCAGCGTGGGGATCGACAGCTACGAGCAGTACTTC.

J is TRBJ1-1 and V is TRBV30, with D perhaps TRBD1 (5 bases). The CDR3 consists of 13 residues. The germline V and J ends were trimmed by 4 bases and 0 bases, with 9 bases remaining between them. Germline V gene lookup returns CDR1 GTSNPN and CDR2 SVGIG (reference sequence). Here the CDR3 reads CAWNRIMNTEAFF. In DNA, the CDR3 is TGTGCCTGGAACAGGATCATGAACACTGAAGCTTTCTTT.